The 12 T cell receptor beta chains in this list originate from one sample, sequenced in a study of vaccination effects on CD4 cells after COVID-19. The antigens for these receptors are not known. Data came from immunoSEQ multiplex PCR; TCRdb stores just in-frame clones and leaves some out. The sample includes roughly 63,000 clones, approximately 71% of them seen just once. Sequencing was preceded by expansion of antigen-specific CD4+ T cells with viral peptide pools in the ViraFEST assay. A 10-day culture period preceded the isolation of CD4+ T cells. All vaccine recipients tested negative for nucleocapsid antibodies and had never contracted SARS-CoV-2 infection. Material: CD4+ T cells from PBMCs cultured with HCoV-OC43 spike peptides, obtained before COVID-19 vaccination. As to subset: HCoV-OC43 spike overlapping peptide pool stimulation. Receptors were obtained from a human donor who received a COVID-19 vaccine.

This clone was seen only a few times. The genes are TRBV6-5 and TRBJ2-1, with D unclear. CDR3 length: 14 amino acids. Germline values: CDR1 MNHEY, CDR2 SVGAGI. V lost 7 bases to trimming and J lost 0 bases, with 10 bases between them. The CDR3 protein is CASMEFTSYNEQFF. DNA for the CDR3: TGTGCCAGCATGGAGTTTACCTCCTACAATGAGCAGTTCTTC.

Only one count was recorded for this clone. This chain joins TRBV10-3 and TRBJ2-5, with a tentative D call TRBD2 (6 bases). This CDR3 region has 12 residues. In germline, CDR1 is ENHRY, CDR2 SYGVKD. Trimming stripped 7 bases from V and 5 bases from J, with 11 bases between. The CDR3 region is CAIKGGEETQYF. CDR3 in DNA: TGTGCCATCAAGGGCGGGGAGGAGACCCAGTACTTC.

V is TRBV29-1 and J is TRBJ2-7; D unclear. Germline CDR1 reads SQVTM; CDR2 reads ANQGSEA. CDR3 length: 13 amino acids. The V end lost 7 bases, the J end lost 12 bases, and 25 bases lay between the germline ends. The CDR3 nucleotides are TGCAGCGCTCTACCCGTTAACGGGCCCCCACTGTACGTC. Translation gives CSALPVNGPPLYV.

The chain's CDR3 is CAISPPSEETQYF. The DNA for the CDR3 is TGTGCCATCAGTCCCCCCTCGGAAGAGACCCAGTACTTC. The V call is TRBV10-3, the J call TRBJ2-5; D unclear. The CDR3 consists of 13 residues. V shed 5 bases and J shed 3 bases, with 10 bases lying between them. Germline loops: CDR1 ENHRY, CDR2 SYGVKD.

This clone was found a few times. The chain recombines TRBV2 with TRBJ1-1; tentatively, D is TRBD1 (5 bases). The CDR3 is 15 residues long. Germline assignment: CDR1 SNHLY and CDR2 FYNNEI. Trimming cost V 4 bases and J 0 bases, with 12 bases left between them. CDR3 region: CASSGSWTMNTEAFF. Written as DNA, the CDR3 is TGTGCCAGCAGTGGCTCGTGGACAATGAACACTGAAGCTTTCTTT.

The CDR3 region is CASSQQTGLAERDTQYF. The DNA for the CDR3 is TGCGCCAGCAGCCAACAAACGGGACTAGCGGAAAGAGATACGCAGTATTTT. The chain has TRBV5-1 and TRBJ2-3; 11 nucleotides line up with TRBD2. The trim removed 4 bases at V and 5 bases at J, leaving 12 bases unmatched. CDR1 and CDR2 (germline): SGHRS, YFSETQ. CDR3 size: 17 residues.

The chain combines TRBV7-9 with TRBJ2-4; D unclear. CDR3 length equals 13 residues. Germline V gene data show CDR1 as SEHNR and CDR2 as FQNEAQ (reference sequence). V lost 5 bases and J lost 3, with 8 bases in between. The CDR3 here is CASSHYSKNIQYF. The CDR3, as DNA: TGTGCCAGCAGCCACTACAGCAAAAACATTCAGTACTTC.

This clone has only a few counts. CDR3 bases: TGTGCCAGCAGTTGGACACTCTTCCCCGGGGAGCAGTACGTC. Protein product: CASSWTLFPGEQYV. The chain links TRBV6-6 to TRBJ2-7; D is possibly TRBD1 (5 bases). Trimming took off 4 bases at V and 7 bases at J, with 17 bases between the two ends. Looked up from germline, CDR1 is MNHNY and CDR2 is SVGAGI (reference sequence). The CDR3 covers 14 residues.

V gene TRBV24-1 combines with J gene TRBJ1-1, with D unclear. Germline lookup yields CDR1 KGHDR and CDR2 SFDVKD. The CDR3 runs 13 residues. Between the trimmed V and J ends, which lost 3 bases and 1 base, there was a span of 5 bases. The CDR3 is CATSDGRNTEAFF. CDR3 bases: TGTGCCACCAGTGATGGCAGGAACACTGAAGCTTTCTTT.

This clone was observed a handful of times. In nucleotides, the CDR3 is TGTGCCAGCAGTGAACAGGGGGGTGCGAATGAAAAACTGTTTTTT. It codes for CASSEQGGANEKLFF. V usage is TRBV2 and J usage is TRBJ1-4; 7 bases are a match to TRBD1. The ends lost 2 bases at V and 5 bases at J; junction bases unmatched: 5. The length of the CDR3 is 15 residues. Germline V CDR1 and CDR2: SNHLY, FYNNEI. Full variable domain (remainder filled in from reference TRBV2 and TRBJ1-4): EPEVTQTPSHQVTQMGQEVILRCVPISNHLYFYWYRQILGQKVEFLVSFYNNEISEKSEIFDDQFSVERPDGSNFTLKIRSTKLEDSAMYFCASSEQGGANEKLFFGSGTQLSVL.

The chain is built from TRBV10-1 and TRBJ2-2; the D gene is possibly TRBD1 (5 bases). Germline CDR1 reads WNHNN; CDR2 reads SYGVQD (reference sequence). The CDR3 runs 16 residues. Trimming pared 0 bases from V and 0 bases from J, leaving 8 bases between. CDR3 bases: TGCGCCAGCAGTGAGTCGATCAGGGCGAACACCGGGGAGCTGTTTTTT. Protein product: CASSESIRANTGELFF.

The CDR3 sequence: CASSLAPSGGAGGETQYF. In DNA, the CDR3 is TGCGCCAGCAGCTTGGCCCCTAGCGGGGGGGCAGGGGGAGAGACCCAGTACTTC. The chain couples TRBV5-1 to TRBJ2-5; 12 bases are a match to TRBD2. With V trimmed by 0 bases and J by 4 bases, 10 bases remained unmatched. CDR1 SGHRS and CDR2 YFSETQ come from the germline V gene. This CDR3 is built from 18 residues.